Presented here are 3 T cell receptor beta chains from one specimen sequenced in a study of OX40 agonist ivuxolimab in advanced cancers. Sequenced by immunoSEQ multiplex PCR; TCRdb stores in-frame clones only, minus some. This table holds some 100,000 clones, under 95% found once. The specimen was CD4+ or CD8+ T cells sorted from blood, collected in a trial of the OX40 agonist ivuxolimab. Receptors originate from an adult with an advanced solid tumor such as melanoma, head and neck, liver or kidney cancer.

This chain joins TRBV6-1 and TRBJ2-5, with 9 bases matching TRBD1. The CDR3 runs to 13 residues. Germline lookup yields CDR1 MNHNS and CDR2 SASEGT. Trimming at V came to 6 bases and at J to 5 bases, leaving 4 bases not matched to a gene. CDR3 region: CASRTGGAETQYF. DNA for the CDR3: TGTGCCAGCAGGACAGGGGGAGCGGAGACCCAGTACTTC.

The chain employs TRBV5-1 and TRBJ2-7; D might be TRBD1 (5 bases). Germline V gene lookup returns CDR1 SGHRS and CDR2 YFSETQ. The CDR3 has 14 residues. The V end was cut by 2 bases, the J end by 4 bases, with 13 bases between. This CDR3 is CASSFGQGFYEQYF. The DNA of the CDR3 is TGCGCCAGCAGCTTTGGTCAGGGTTTTTACGAGCAGTACTTC.

The V gene is TRBV9, the J gene TRBJ2-1, with a tentative D call TRBD1 (6 bases). Germline V gene data show CDR1 as SGDLS and CDR2 as YYNGEE. Trimming shortened V by 0 bases and J by 1 base, and 11 bases separated the two germline ends. This CDR3 region has 16 residues. CDR3 sequence (DNA): TGTGCCAGCAGCGTAGCTCCAGGGGTATCCTACAATGAGCAGTTCTTC. Translated: CASSVAPGVSYNEQFF.